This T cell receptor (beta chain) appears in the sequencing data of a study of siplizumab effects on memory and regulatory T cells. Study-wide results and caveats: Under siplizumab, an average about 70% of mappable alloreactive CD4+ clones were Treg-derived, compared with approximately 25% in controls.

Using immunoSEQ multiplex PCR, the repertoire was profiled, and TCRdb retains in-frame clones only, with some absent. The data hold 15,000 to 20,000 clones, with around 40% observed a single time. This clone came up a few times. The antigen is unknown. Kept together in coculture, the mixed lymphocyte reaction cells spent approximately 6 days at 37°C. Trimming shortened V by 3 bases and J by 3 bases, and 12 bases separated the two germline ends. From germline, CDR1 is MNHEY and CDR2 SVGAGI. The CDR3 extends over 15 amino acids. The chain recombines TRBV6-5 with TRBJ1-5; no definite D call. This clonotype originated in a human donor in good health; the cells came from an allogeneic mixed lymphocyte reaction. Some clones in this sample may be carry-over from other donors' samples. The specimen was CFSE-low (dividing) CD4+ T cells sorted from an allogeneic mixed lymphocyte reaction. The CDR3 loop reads CASSYVYIANQPQHF. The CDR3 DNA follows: TGTGCCAGCAGTTATGTGTACATTGCCAATCAGCCCCAGCATTTT.